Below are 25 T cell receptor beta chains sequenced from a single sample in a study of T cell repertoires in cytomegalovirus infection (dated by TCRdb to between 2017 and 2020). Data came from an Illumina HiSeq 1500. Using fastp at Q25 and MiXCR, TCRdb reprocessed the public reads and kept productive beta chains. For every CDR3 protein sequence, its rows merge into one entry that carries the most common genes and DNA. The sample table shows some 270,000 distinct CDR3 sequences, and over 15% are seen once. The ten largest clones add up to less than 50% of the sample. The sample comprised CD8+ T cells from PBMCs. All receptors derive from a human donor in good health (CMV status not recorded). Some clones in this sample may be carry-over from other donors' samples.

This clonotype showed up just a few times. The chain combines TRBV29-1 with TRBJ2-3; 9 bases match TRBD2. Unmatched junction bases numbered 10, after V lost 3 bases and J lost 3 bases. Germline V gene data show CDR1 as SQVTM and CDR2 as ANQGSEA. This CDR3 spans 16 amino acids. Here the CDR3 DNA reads TGCAGCGTTGAGGGTGGGAGCGGGGGGTGGACAGATACGCAGTATTTT. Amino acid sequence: CSVEGGSGGWTDTQYF.

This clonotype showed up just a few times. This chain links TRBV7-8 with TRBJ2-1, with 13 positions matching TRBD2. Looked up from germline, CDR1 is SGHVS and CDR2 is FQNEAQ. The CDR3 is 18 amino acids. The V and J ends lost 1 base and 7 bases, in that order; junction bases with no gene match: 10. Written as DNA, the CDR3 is TGTGCCAGCAGCTTAGTGAACCCGGGACTAGCGGGGTGGAATGAGCAGTTCTTC. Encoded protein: CASSLVNPGLAGWNEQFF. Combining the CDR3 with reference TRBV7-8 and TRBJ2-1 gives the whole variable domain GAGVSQSPRYKVAKRGQDVALRCDPISGHVSLFWYQQALGQGPEFLTYFQNEAQLDKSGLPSDRFFAERPEGSVSTLKIQRTQQEDSAVYLCASSLVNPGLAGWNEQFFGPGTRLTVL.

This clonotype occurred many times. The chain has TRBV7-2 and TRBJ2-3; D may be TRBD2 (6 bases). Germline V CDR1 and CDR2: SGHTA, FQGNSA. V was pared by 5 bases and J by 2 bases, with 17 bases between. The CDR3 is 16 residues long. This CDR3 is CASSDRLGFYTDTQYF. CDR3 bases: TGTGCCAGCAGCGACCGACTAGGCTTTTACACAGATACGCAGTATTTT.

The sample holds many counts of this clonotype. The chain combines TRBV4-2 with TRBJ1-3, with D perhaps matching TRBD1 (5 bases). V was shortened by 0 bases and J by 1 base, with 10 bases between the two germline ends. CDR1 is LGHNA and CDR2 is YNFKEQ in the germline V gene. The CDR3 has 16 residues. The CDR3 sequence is CASSQDGPGSGNTIYF. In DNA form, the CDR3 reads TGTGCCAGCAGCCAAGATGGACCAGGGTCTGGAAACACCATATATTTT.

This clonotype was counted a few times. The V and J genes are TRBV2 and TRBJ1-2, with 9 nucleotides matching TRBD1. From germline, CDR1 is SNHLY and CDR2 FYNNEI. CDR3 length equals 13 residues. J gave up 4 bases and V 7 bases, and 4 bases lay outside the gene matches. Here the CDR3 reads CASNTGGSYGYTF. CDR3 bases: TGTGCCAGCAATACAGGGGGCAGCTATGGCTACACCTTC.

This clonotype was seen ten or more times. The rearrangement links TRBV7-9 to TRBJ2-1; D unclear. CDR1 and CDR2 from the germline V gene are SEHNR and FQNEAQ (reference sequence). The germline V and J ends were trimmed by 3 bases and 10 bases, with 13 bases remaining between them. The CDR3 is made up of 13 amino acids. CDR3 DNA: TGTGCCAGCAGCTTCAGCCCGTCATCGGAGCAGTTCTTC. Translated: CASSFSPSSEQFF.

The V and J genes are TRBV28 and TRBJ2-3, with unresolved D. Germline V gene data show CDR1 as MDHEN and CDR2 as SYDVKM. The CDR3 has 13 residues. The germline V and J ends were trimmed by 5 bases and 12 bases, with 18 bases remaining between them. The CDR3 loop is CASSGPGAKPQYF. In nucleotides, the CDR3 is TGTGCCAGCAGTGGACCTGGTGCTAAACCCCAGTATTTT.

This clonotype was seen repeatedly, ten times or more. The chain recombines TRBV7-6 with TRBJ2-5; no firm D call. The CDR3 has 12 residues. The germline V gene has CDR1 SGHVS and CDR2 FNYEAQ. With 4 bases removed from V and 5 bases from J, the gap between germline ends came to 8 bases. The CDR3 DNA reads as TGTGCCAGCAGCTCCTTAGGCGAGACCCAGTACTTC. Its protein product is CASSSLGETQYF.

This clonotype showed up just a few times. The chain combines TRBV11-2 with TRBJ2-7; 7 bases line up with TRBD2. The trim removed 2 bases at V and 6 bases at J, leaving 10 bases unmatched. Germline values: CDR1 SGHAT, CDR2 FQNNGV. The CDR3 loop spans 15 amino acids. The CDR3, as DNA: TGTGCCAGCAGCTTAAGCGGGGCTCTCTATGTCGAGCAGTACTTC. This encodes CASSLSGALYVEQYF.

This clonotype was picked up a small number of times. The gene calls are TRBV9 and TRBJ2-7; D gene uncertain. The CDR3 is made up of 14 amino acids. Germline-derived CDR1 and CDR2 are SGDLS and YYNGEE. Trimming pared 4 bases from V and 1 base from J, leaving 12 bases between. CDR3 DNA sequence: TGTGCCAGCAGCCCCTACGTTGGGTCCTACGAGCAGTACTTC. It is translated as CASSPYVGSYEQYF.

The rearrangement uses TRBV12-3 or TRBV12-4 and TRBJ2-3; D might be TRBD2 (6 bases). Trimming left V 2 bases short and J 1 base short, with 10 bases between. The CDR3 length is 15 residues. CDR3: CASSLMASGTDTQYF. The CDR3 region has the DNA TGTGCCAGCAGTTTAATGGCTAGCGGCACAGATACGCAGTATTTT.

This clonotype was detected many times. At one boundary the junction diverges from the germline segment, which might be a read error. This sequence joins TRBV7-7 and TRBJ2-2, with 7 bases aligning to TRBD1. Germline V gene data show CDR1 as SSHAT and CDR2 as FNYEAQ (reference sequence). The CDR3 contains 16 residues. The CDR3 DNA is TGTGCTAGCAGCTCTACAGGGGACCCGAACACCGGGGAGCTGTTTTTT. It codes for CASSSTGDPNTGELFF.

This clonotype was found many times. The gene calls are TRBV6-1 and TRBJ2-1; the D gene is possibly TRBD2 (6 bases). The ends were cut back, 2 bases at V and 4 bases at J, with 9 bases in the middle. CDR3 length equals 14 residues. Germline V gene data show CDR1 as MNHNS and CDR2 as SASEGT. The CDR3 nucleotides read TGTGCCAGCAGTGAAAGGGCGGGATACAATGAGCAGTTCTTC. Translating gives CASSERAGYNEQFF.

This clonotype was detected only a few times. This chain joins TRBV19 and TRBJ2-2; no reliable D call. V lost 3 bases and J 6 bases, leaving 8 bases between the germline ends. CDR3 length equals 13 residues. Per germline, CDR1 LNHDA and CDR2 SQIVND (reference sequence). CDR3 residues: CASSILEAGELFF. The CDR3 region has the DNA TGTGCCAGTAGTATTCTAGAGGCCGGGGAGCTGTTTTTT.

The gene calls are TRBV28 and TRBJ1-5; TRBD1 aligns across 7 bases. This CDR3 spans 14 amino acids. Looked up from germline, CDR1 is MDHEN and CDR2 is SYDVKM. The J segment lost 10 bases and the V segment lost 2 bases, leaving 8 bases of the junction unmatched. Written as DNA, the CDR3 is TGTGCCAGCAGTTTAGACAGGGAGGGCGGCCCCCAGCATTTT. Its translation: CASSLDREGGPQHF.

The CDR3 region is CASSGTGAGTGELFF. In nucleotides, the CDR3 is TGTGCCAGCAGCGGGACAGGGGCGGGCACCGGGGAGCTGTTTTTT. V and J are TRBV9 and TRBJ2-2; TRBD1 agrees at 9 bases. V dropped 3 bases and J dropped 4; count of bases not matched to a gene: 4. The CDR3 has 15 amino acids. Germline loops: CDR1 SGDLS, CDR2 YYNGEE. The full variable domain, completed using reference TRBV9 and TRBJ2-2, is DSGVTQTPKHLITATGQRVTLRCSPRSGDLSVYWYQQSLDQGLQFLIQYYNGEERAKGNILERFSAQQFPDLHSELNLSSLELGDSALYFCASSGTGAGTGELFFGEGSRLTVL.

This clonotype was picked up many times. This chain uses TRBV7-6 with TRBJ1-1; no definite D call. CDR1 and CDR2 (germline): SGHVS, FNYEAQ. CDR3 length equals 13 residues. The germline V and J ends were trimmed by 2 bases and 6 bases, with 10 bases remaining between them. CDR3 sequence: CASSLKSGSEAFF. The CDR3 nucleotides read TGTGCCAGCAGCTTAAAGTCGGGGTCTGAAGCTTTCTTT.

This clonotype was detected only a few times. The CDR3 DNA reads as TGTGCCAGCAGTCCTACAGGGGATGGGGCAGATACGCAGTATTTT. Residues: CASSPTGDGADTQYF. The chain is built from TRBV6-1 and TRBJ2-3; 7 bases are shared with TRBD1. From germline, CDR1 is MNHNS and CDR2 SASEGT. J was trimmed by 4 bases and V by 5 bases; bases with no gene match: 9. The CDR3 runs to 15 residues.

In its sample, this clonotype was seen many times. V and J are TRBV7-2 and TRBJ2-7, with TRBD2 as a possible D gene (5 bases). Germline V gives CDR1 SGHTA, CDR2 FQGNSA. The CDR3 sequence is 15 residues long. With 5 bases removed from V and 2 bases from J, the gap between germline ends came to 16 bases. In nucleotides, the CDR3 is TGTGCCAGCAGCACCCCGGGGAACCCACCCTACGAGCAGTACTTC. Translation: CASSTPGNPPYEQYF. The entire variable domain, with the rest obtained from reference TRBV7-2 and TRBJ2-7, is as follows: GAGVSQSPSNKVTEKGKDVELRCDPISGHTALYWYRQSLGQGLEFLIYFQGNSAPDKSGLPSDRFSAERTGGSVSTLTIQRTQQEDSAVYLCASSTPGNPPYEQYFGPGTRLTVT.

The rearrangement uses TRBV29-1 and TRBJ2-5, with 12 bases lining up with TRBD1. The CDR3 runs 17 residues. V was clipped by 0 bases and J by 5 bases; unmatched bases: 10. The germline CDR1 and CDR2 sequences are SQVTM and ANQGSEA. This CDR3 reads CSVEDPAGTGGAETQYF. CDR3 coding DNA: TGCAGCGTTGAAGATCCGGCCGGGACAGGGGGCGCGGAGACCCAGTACTTC.

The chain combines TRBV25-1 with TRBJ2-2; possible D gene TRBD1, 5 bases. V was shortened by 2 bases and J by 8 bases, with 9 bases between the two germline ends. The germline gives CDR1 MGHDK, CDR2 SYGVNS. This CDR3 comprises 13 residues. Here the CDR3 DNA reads TGTGCCAGCAGTGAACAGGGTGCTGGGGAGCTGTTTTTT. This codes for CASSEQGAGELFF.

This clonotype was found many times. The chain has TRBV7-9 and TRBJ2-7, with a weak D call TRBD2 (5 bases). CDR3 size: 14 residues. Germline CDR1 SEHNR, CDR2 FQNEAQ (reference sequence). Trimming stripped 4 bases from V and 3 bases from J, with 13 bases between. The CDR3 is CASSYHLRDYEQYF. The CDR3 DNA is TGTGCCAGCAGCTACCACCTACGGGACTACGAGCAGTACTTC. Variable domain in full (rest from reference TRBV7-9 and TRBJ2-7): DTGVSQNPRHKITKRGQNVTFRCDPISEHNRLYWYRQTLGQGPEFLTYFQNEAQLEKSRLLSDRFSAERPKGSFSTLEIQRTEQGDSAMYLCASSYHLRDYEQYFGPGTRLTVT.

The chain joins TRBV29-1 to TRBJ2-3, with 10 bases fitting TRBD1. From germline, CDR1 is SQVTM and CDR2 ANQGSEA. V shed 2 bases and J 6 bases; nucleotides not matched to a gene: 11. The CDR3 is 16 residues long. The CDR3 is CSVEIVGDRGGDTQYF. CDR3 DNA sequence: TGCAGCGTTGAAATTGTCGGGGACAGGGGAGGGGATACGCAGTATTTT.

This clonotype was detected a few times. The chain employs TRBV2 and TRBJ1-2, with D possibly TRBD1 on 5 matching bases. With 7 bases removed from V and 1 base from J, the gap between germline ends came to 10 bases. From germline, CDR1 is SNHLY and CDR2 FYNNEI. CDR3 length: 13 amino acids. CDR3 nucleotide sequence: TGTGCCAGCATGTCGACAGATAACTATGGCTACACCTTC. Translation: CASMSTDNYGYTF. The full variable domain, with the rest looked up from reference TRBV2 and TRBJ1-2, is EPEVTQTPSHQVTQMGQEVILRCVPISNHLYFYWYRQILGQKVEFLVSFYNNEISEKSEIFDDQFSVERPDGSNFTLKIRSTKLEDSAMYFCASMSTDNYGYTFGSGTRLTVV.

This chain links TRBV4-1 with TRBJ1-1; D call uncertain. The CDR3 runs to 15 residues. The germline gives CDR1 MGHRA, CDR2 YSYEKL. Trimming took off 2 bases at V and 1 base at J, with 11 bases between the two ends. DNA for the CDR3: TGCGCCAGCAGCCAAAGCCTGAGCAGGAACACTGAAGCTTTCTTT. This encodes CASSQSLSRNTEAFF.